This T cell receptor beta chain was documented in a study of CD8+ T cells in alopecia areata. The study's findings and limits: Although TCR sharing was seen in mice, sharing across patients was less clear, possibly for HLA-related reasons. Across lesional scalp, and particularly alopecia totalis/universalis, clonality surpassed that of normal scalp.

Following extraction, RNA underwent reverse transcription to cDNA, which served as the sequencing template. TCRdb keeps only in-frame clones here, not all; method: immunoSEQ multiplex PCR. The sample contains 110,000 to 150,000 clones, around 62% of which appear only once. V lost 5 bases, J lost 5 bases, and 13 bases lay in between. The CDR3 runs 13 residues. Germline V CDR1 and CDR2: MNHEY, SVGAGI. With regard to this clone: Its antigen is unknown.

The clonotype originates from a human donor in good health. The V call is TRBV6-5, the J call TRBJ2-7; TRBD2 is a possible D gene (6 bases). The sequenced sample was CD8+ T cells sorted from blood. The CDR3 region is CASSDGTPDEQYF. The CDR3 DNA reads TGTGCCAGCAGTGACGGGACTCCCGACGAGCAGTACTTC.